The clone carrying this T cell receptor beta chain was detected a few times. Antigen unknown. Sequenced material consisted of expressed TCRB transcripts (all of the isolated RNA was reverse transcribed). Deep immunoSEQ sequencing covered naive, central memory and regulatory T cell samples. Profiled with immunoSEQ multiplex PCR; TCRdb holds only in-frame clones, not every one. Of 640,000 or so clones in the sample, roughly 13% were seen once. Sorting that relied on CD45RO/CCR7/CD25/CD127/CD95/CD27 yielded CD4+ naive, central memory, regulatory and stem cell-like memory cells. Looked up from germline, CDR1 is MGHRA and CDR2 is YSYEKL. This CDR3 has 13 amino acids. Trimming removed 0 bases from V and 3 bases from J, with 6 bases in between. This entry is derived from a study of beta chain features in type 1 diabetes. Looking at the study overall: In age, gender and cell yields, patients were similar to healthy donors. The study's findings and limits: Insertion counts at VDJ junctions were lower in type 1 diabetes patients, who also showed more deletions there. People with Type 1 diabetes carried modestly yet significantly shorter TCRB CDR3s in all four CD4+ subsets.

Sequences were obtained from naive CD4+ T cells from blood. The chain joins TRBV4-1 to TRBJ2-7; D gene ambiguous. The clonotype was recovered from a young man with type 1 diabetes. In nucleotides, the CDR3 is TGCGCCAGCAGCCAAGAACCAGGCTACGAGCAGTACTTC. It translates to CASSQEPGYEQYF.